This T cell receptor (beta chain) was retrieved from a study of human T cells and chemical hapten exposure. Study at large: The study enrolled mostly female patients with alopecia areata, totalis or universalis. Study-level results: Controls formed significantly fewer large CDR3 similarity clusters than expanded TCRs did.

This clonotype occurred a few times. As yet, its antigen is unknown. The time point denotes: patch test 1, 2 weeks after DPC sensitization. Treatment: therapeutic diphenylcyclopropenone sensitization with weekly scalp DPC. Blood collection took place prior to placing each patch test. People who gave samples had alopecia, were 18 to 70 years old, and were suitable for DPC. The CDR3 spans 17 residues. Germline CDR1 is SGHTA and CDR2 is FQGNSA. The V gene end was trimmed by 1 base and the J gene end by 4 bases; junction bases not matched to a gene: 8. Via MiXCR, TCRdb re-called the RACE reads, giving one row per CDR3 protein. The sample yields 380,000 or so distinct CDR3 sequences, approximately 5.1% seen once.

This TCR derives from a woman between 45 and 65 years old with alopecia areata. Some clones in this sample may be carry-over from other donors' samples. The chain has TRBV7-2 and TRBJ2-2, with TRBD2 matching over 8 bases. The sequencing used whole blood, collected in connection with sensitization to the hapten diphenylcyclopropenone (DPC). CDR3: CASSLDPAGVGTGELFF. CDR3 bases: TGTGCCAGCAGCTTAGACCCAGCGGGAGTCGGCACCGGGGAGCTGTTTTTT.